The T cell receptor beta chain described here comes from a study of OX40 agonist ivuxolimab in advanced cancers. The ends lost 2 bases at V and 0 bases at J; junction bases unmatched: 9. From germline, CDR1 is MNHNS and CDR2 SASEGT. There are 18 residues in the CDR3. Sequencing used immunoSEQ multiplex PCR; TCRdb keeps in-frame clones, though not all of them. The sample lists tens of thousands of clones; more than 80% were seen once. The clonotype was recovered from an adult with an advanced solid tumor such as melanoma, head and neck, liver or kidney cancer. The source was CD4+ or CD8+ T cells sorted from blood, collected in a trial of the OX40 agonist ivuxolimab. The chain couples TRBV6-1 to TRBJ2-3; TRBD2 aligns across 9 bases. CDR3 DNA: TGTGCCAGCAGTGAATTCCCAGCGGGAGGAGCGAGCACAGATACGCAGTATTTT. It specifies CASSEFPAGGASTDTQYF.